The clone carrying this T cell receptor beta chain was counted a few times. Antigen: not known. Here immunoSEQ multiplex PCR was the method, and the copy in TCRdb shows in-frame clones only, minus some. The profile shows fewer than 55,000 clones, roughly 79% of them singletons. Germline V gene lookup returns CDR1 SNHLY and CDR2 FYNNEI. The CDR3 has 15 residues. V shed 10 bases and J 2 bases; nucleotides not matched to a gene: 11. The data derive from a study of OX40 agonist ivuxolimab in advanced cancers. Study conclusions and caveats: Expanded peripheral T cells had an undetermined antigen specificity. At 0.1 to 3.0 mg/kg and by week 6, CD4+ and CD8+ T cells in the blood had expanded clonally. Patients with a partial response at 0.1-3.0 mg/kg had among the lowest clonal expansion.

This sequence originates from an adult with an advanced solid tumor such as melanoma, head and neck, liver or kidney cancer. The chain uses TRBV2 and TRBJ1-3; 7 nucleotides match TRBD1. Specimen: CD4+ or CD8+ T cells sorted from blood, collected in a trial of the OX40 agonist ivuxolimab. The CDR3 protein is CATRQGIAPGNTIYF. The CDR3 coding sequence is TGTGCCACCCGACAGGGAATTGCGCCTGGAAACACCATATATTTT.